These 8 T cell receptor beta chains share one sample of origin, sequenced in a study of T cell changes during pregnancy in multiple sclerosis. Clones were sequenced by immunoSEQ multiplex PCR, and TCRdb holds only the in-frame ones, with some missing. This table has about 56,000 clones, 90% appearing once. The material was peripheral blood, obtained in the first trimester of pregnancy. The receptors stem from a female donor in good health, enrolled as a control in a pregnancy study.

The V and J genes are TRBV2 and TRBJ2-5; 7 bases agree with TRBD1. Germline lookup yields CDR1 SNHLY and CDR2 FYNNEI. J was trimmed by 2 bases and V by 6 bases; bases with no gene match: 9. This CDR3 comprises 15 residues. The CDR3, as DNA: TGTGCCAGCAGCGGAGACAGGGCGCTACAAGAGACCCAGTACTTC. Translation gives CASSGDRALQETQYF. Complete variable domain (other parts from reference TRBV2 and TRBJ2-5): EPEVTQTPSHQVTQMGQEVILRCVPISNHLYFYWYRQILGQKVEFLVSFYNNEISEKSEIFDDQFSVERPDGSNFTLKIRSTKLEDSAMYFCASSGDRALQETQYFGPGTRLLVL.

The chain has TRBV19 and TRBJ2-1; 9 nucleotides line up with TRBD1. The germline V gene has CDR1 LNHDA and CDR2 SQIVND (reference sequence). J was trimmed by 1 base and V by 5 bases; bases with no gene match: 3. The CDR3 has 15 residues. The CDR3 protein is CASSLDRGSYNEQFF. CDR3 DNA sequence: TGTGCCAGTAGTCTCGACAGGGGGTCCTACAATGAGCAGTTCTTC.

For the CDR3, the DNA is TGTGCCACCAGCAGAGATTGGAGGTCCTTACTAGCACTGTACAATGAGCAGTTCTTC. Its translation: CATSRDWRSLLALYNEQFF. The chain recombines TRBV15 with TRBJ2-1, with D maybe TRBD2 (6 bases). The CDR3 totals 19 residues. With 0 bases removed from V and 4 bases from J, the gap between germline ends came to 22 bases. Germline V gene sequence: CDR1 LNHNV, CDR2 YYDKDF (reference sequence).

The chain employs TRBV5-1 and TRBJ2-1; D unresolved. This CDR3 comprises 18 residues. Germline V lookup: CDR1 SGHRS, CDR2 YFSETQ. With 1 base removed from V and 3 bases from J, the gap between germline ends came to 20 bases. CDR3: CASSLWVGRRPLYNEQFF. The DNA for the CDR3 is TGCGCCAGCAGCTTGTGGGTGGGCAGACGACCACTCTACAATGAGCAGTTCTTC.

The rearrangement uses TRBV19 and TRBJ1-2; D not resolved. Trimming shortened V by 2 bases and J by 7 bases, and 11 bases separated the two germline ends. The CDR3 runs 13 residues. Germline CDR1 is LNHDA and CDR2 is SQIVND (reference sequence). Here the CDR3 DNA reads TGTGCCAGTAGTATAATGGCCGCCAGTGGCTACACCTTC. This codes for CASSIMAASGYTF.

The gene calls are TRBV19 and TRBJ2-7; maybe TRBD1 (6 bases). The CDR3 is made up of 14 amino acids. V was cut by 3 bases and J by 5 bases, with 14 bases left in between. Germline V gene sequence: CDR1 LNHDA, CDR2 SQIVND (reference sequence). CDR3 nucleotide sequence: TGTGCCAGTAGTATCAACCAGGGGAAGGACGAGCAGTACTTC. It codes for CASSINQGKDEQYF.

The genes are TRBV2 and TRBJ2-2; 7 bases are a match to TRBD2. Trimming removed 5 bases from V and 1 base from J; junction bases left unmatched: 1. The CDR3 covers 14 residues. Germline V gene sequence: CDR1 SNHLY, CDR2 FYNNEI. The CDR3: CASSSGKNTGELFF. The CDR3 nucleotides read TGTGCCAGCAGTAGCGGGAAGAACACCGGGGAGCTGTTTTTT.

The CDR3 coding sequence is TGTGCCAGCAGCCCGGGACAAAAAAACATTCAGTACTTC. Its translation: CASSPGQKNIQYF. The gene calls are TRBV28 and TRBJ2-4; D is perhaps TRBD1 (6 bases). The germline gives CDR1 MDHEN, CDR2 SYDVKM. V lost 6 bases and J lost 4, with 10 bases in between. The CDR3 is 13 amino acids.